The T cell receptor (beta chain) described here comes from a study of Graves' ophthalmopathy and Graves' hyperthyroidism. Overall study context: Blood was drawn at initial diagnosis, before any treatment. The study's findings and limits: Between ophthalmopathy and stable hyperthyroidism, a 13-signature model drew a separation with nearly 90% sensitivity and around 80% specificity. Predictions made by the model for ophthalmopathy progression reached just over 70% sensitivity and 72% to 85% specificity.

RNA transcripts provided the template for amplifying TCR beta CDR3 regions. A first-round RT-PCR used HTBI primers, followed by a second-round multiplex PCR. Using its own MiXCR run on the multiplex PCR reads, TCRdb lists one record per CDR3 protein. The repertoire holds about 740,000 distinct CDR3 sequences, with 40% as singletons. CDR1 is ENHRY and CDR2 is SYGVKD in the germline V gene. This CDR3 contains 12 residues. Trimming stripped 7 bases from V and 8 bases from J, with 14 bases between. The study excluded patients with other autoimmune diseases, uncontrolled infections, pregnancy or lactation. This clonotype was counted at least ten times. Its antigen is unidentified.

This clonotype was sampled from an adult man with Graves' ophthalmopathy. The chain uses TRBV10-3 and TRBJ1-2, with D uncertain. Sequencing was done on a sample of peripheral blood. CDR3 bases: TGTGCCATCAACGTCGGGTTAAGCGGCTACACCTTC. It encodes CAINVGLSGYTF.